This TCR beta chain came from a study of GPR56 and killer-like receptors on CD4 memory cells (dated by TCRdb to between 2019 and 2020). About the investigation overall: It was proposed in the study that human CD4+ memory T-cell differentiation and cytokine production potential are marked by progressive acquisition of KLRB1, KLRG1, GPR56 and then KLRF1. The study described its healthy blood donors as age-matched to the liver disease patients, who had a median age of 68 years.

Via the germline V gene, CDR1 is SGHNT and CDR2 YENEEA. The CDR3 starts with the cysteine, ends with the phenylalanine, and has 14 residues. This entry has no DNA. Prior to TCRbeta sequencing, five KLR/GPR56-defined CD4+ populations were enriched by fluorescence-activated cell sorting. TCRbeta repertoires of five CD4+ T-cell subsets defined by KLRB1, KLRG1, GPR56 and KLRF1 expression were sequenced to test a linear memory differentiation pathway. TCR-sequenced cells came from peripheral blood of healthy control individuals, reported as five donors in the TCRbeta analysis figure. Heparinized peripheral blood was collected, and every sample was processed within one hour of retrieval. Blood was diluted 1:2 in PBS, and peripheral blood mononuclear cells were then isolated from the diluted blood at room temperature by Biocoll density gradient centrifugation. Before flow sorting, CD4+ T cells were magnetically enriched from freshly isolated PBMCs using anti-CD4 MicroBeads. A BD FACSAria II was used to sort CD4+ T cells enriched from PBMCs of healthy donors according to marker expression. For surface staining, the researchers used Miltenyi Biotec antibodies: anti-KLRB1 clone 191B8, anti-KLRF1 clone 4A4.D10 and anti-KLRG1 clone REA261.

Going by frequency, this clonotype is medium-sized (0.01 to 0.1%); no count is logged. Its target antigen remains unknown. TCRdb shows the sequencer as Illumina HiSeq 2500. Sequencing libraries were built by amplifying the recombined TCRbeta locus with a previously published PCR protocol. On the study's bioinformatics: Reads whose average quality score was below 30 were removed, and the reads that remained were processed with IMSEQ. Each clonotype was defined by the combination of Vbeta gene, Jbeta gene and CDR3 amino acid sequence. Repertoire overlap between populations was quantified with the Morisita-Horn index computed on the top 100 expanded clones. Renyi diversity profiles calculated on the top 100 expanded clones were used to assess clonal diversity. Each entry corresponds to one CDR3 protein sequence from reads that TCRdb reprocessed, and DNA is not given. The V and J calls come from TCRdb's annotation, not from the publication. The sample table gives about 2,900 distinct CDR3 sequences. About 3.4% of the sample lies in the top ten.

The paper's findings and limits, for the study overall: Rather than full repertoires, the diversity and similarity analyses used only the 100 most expanded clones in each population. Clonal frequency started low in the marker-negative population and rose progressively along the proposed pathway, while TCRbeta diversity decreased accordingly. Overlap of TCR repertoires was observed especially between the late populations 4 and 5, and partly population 3. Clones dominating late populations 4 and 5 were also found in early populations 1 and 2, which the authors took as evidence for linear differentiation.

The TCR comes from a human donor in good health. Sequencing was performed on memory CD4+ T cells from blood. The chain joins TRBV11-3 to TRBJ1-2. The CDR3 loop reads CASSSETGGYGYTF.